This T cell receptor beta chain was sequenced in a study of blood T cell repertoires in COVID-19. About the study: COVID-19 samples collected from the United States, Italy and Spain covered acute and convalescent phases. In each case, the material was cDNA or gDNA derived from T cells, B-cell-depleted T cells, or PBMCs.

The germline V gene has CDR1 LNHDA and CDR2 SQIVND (reference sequence). This CDR3 spans 14 amino acids. Trimming cost V 2 bases and J 7 bases; bases outside gene matches: 3. Authors' methods: Nucleated cell counts were estimated from reference gene primer amplification. Sequencing was performed with immunoSEQ multiplex PCR; in TCRdb, only in-frame clones are kept and a portion is missing. V and J calls and clone size are those listed in that table; D and trimming were worked out from the DNA. The sample has around 28,000 clones, 70% to 90% seen once. This chain joins TRBV19 and TRBJ1-1; TRBD1 matches at 11 bases. This receptor was taken from a human donor in a cohort sampled during active COVID-19. Sample: peripheral blood. The DNA for the CDR3 is TGTGCCAGTAGTATACCGGGACAGGGGGTTGAAGCTTTCTTT. It translates to CASSIPGQGVEAFF.